Shown below are 11 T cell receptor beta chains from a single sample sequenced in a study of cytomegalovirus exposure and HLA in healthy donors. Produced via immunoSEQ multiplex PCR; TCRdb's table is partial and in-frame only. In the table there are about 88,000 clones, roughly 84% of which are singletons. Sequencing used PBMCs. All receptors derive from a woman between 18 and 29 years old in good health and CMV-seropositive.

The chain links TRBV30 to TRBJ1-2; unclear D gene. The CDR3 is made up of 15 amino acids. The germline gives CDR1 GTSNPN, CDR2 SVGIG (reference sequence). V shed 2 bases and J shed 3 bases, with 16 bases lying between them. The CDR3 DNA reads TGTGCCTGGAGTAATTCGGACTTCGGAGACTATGGCTACACCTTC. This translates into CAWSNSDFGDYGYTF.

This chain uses TRBV10-3 with TRBJ2-1; possibly TRBD2 for D (6 bases). V was clipped by 7 bases and J by 5 bases, with 9 bases between them. The CDR3 contains 12 residues. Germline V gene sequence: CDR1 ENHRY, CDR2 SYGVKD. The DNA for the CDR3 is TGTGCCATCACCCGGGAGAACAATGAGCAGTTCTTC. Protein: CAITRENNEQFF.

This chain connects TRBV29-1 to TRBJ1-1; D might be TRBD1 (6 bases). Trimming took off 7 bases at V and 4 bases at J, with 7 bases between the two ends. Germline CDR1 and CDR2: SQVTM and ANQGSEA. CDR3 length equals 10 residues. The CDR3 region has the DNA TGCAGCGCAGGGGCCACTGAAGCTTTCTTT. It is translated as CSAGATEAFF.

The chain combines TRBV5-1 with TRBJ2-3; D may be TRBD2 (6 bases). The V and J ends lost 0 bases and 2 bases respectively, with 10 bases between them. Per the germline V gene, CDR1 is SGHRS and CDR2 is YFSETQ. This CDR3 is built from 15 residues. The CDR3 here is CASSLAADYTDTQYF. In DNA form, the CDR3 reads TGCGCCAGCAGCTTGGCCGCGGACTACACAGATACGCAGTATTTT.

The J gene is TRBJ1-6, the V gene TRBV5-4; 7 bases line up with TRBD1. The CDR3 is 16 amino acids. Trimming removed 4 bases from V and 0 bases from J; junction bases left unmatched: 4. Germline V gives CDR1 SGHNT, CDR2 YYREEE (reference sequence). CDR3 sequence: CASSRQGSSYNSPLHF. CDR3 DNA sequence: TGTGCCAGCAGCCGACAGGGAAGCTCCTATAATTCACCCCTCCACTTT.

The chain has TRBV6-6 and TRBJ1-2; a possible D gene is TRBD1 (5 bases). Between the trimmed V and J ends, which lost 2 bases and 7 bases, there was a span of 11 bases. This CDR3 is built from 13 residues. CDR1 and CDR2 (germline): MNHNY, SVGAGI (reference sequence). The CDR3 DNA follows: TGTGCCAGCAGTTACCCGGGGGTGGCTGGCTACACCTTC. Its protein is CASSYPGVAGYTF.

The V and J genes are TRBV11-1 and TRBJ1-1, with 8 bases matching TRBD1. The length of the CDR3 is 14 residues. V lost 5 bases, J lost 1 base, and 3 bases stayed unmatched. Per germline, CDR1 SGHAT and CDR2 FQDESV (reference sequence). The CDR3 region has the DNA TGTGCCAGCAGCCCTACAGGGGGGAACACTGAAGCTTTCTTT. Residues: CASSPTGGNTEAFF.

The J gene is TRBJ2-6, the V gene TRBV19, with D uncertain. Trimming stripped 7 bases from V and 0 bases from J, with 7 bases between. This CDR3 is 14 amino acids long. CDR1 is LNHDA and CDR2 is SQIVND in the germline V gene (reference sequence). CDR3 DNA: TGTGCCAGTATGGAGCTCTCTGGGGCCAACGTCCTGACTTTC. The encoded protein is CASMELSGANVLTF.

This clone was detected once. The chain combines TRBV28 with TRBJ1-4; the D is unclear. Germline V CDR1 and CDR2: MDHEN, SYDVKM. The V end was cut by 7 bases, the J end by 0 bases, with 12 bases between. CDR3 length equals 15 residues. The CDR3 nucleotides read TGTGCCAGCATCCGGGGAGGAGCAACTAATGAAAAACTGTTTTTT. Translation gives CASIRGGATNEKLFF.

The J gene is TRBJ2-5, the V gene TRBV9, with D possibly TRBD1 on 8 matching bases. The CDR3 consists of 19 residues. The V gene lost 0 bases and the J gene lost 1 base, with 22 bases spanning the gap. Per the germline V gene, CDR1 is SGDLS and CDR2 is YYNGEE. For the CDR3, the DNA is TGTGCCAGCAGCGTAGCTACGGGATGGACAGGGACTACCCAAGAGACCCAGTACTTC. Residues: CASSVATGWTGTTQETQYF.

This clone showed up just once. The chain couples TRBV7-8 to TRBJ2-7; 10 bases map to TRBD1. Germline V gene sequence: CDR1 SGHVS, CDR2 FQNEAQ. The CDR3 is 20 residues long. The J segment lost 0 bases and the V segment lost 1 base, leaving 15 bases of the junction unmatched. CDR3 region: CASSLGSWDRGFTFSYEQYF. In DNA, the CDR3 is TGTGCCAGCAGCTTAGGGAGTTGGGACAGGGGATTTACCTTCTCCTACGAGCAGTACTTC.